This T cell receptor beta chain was profiled in a study of post-analysis software for immune sequencing data. For the study at large: Several disease courses (relapsing-remitting, secondary progressive and progressive-relapsing) of multiple sclerosis were included.

A word on this clonotype: The antigen remains undetermined.

The CDR3 has 13 residues. V lost 8 bases to trimming and J lost 1 base, with 8 bases between them. Study-level findings and limits: Multiple sclerosis patients showed significantly lower normalized Chao1 diversity than controls did. Relative to controls, patients had five TRBV segments at higher frequency, with TRBV5-6, TRBV5-1 and TRBV20-1 among these. With F measure, samples from one preparation batch clustered together strongly.

Presence of unique molecular identifiers characterized the TCR beta cDNA libraries. Some 500,000 cDNA molecules were obtained from roughly 0.93 to 9.6 million T cells. TCRdb re-analysed the PCR reads in MiXCR, keeping a single row per CDR3 protein. The profile shows about 620,000 distinct CDR3 sequences, 44% of them singletons. The receptor was derived from a girl aged 10-17 years with multiple sclerosis. Sequenced material: blood. The chain is built from TRBV12-3 or TRBV12-4 and TRBJ1-4; D is unresolved. CDR3 in amino acids: CASGLITNEKLFF. CDR3 bases: TGTGCCAGCGGCCTAATAACTAATGAAAAACTGTTTTTT.